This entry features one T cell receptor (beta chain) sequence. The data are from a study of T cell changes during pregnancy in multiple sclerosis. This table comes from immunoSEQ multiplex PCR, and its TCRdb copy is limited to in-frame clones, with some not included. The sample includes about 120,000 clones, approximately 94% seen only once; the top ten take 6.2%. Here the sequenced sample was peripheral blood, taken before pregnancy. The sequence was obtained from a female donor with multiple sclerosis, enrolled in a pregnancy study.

The CDR3: CASSHGGVSTEAFF. The CDR3 DNA reads as TGCGCCAGCAGCCATGGCGGGGTTTCCACTGAAGCTTTCTTT. The chain recombines TRBV4-1 with TRBJ1-1; D unresolved. In germline, CDR1 is MGHRA, CDR2 YSYEKL. The CDR3 is 14 amino acids. V shed 3 bases and J shed 4 bases, with 12 bases lying between them.